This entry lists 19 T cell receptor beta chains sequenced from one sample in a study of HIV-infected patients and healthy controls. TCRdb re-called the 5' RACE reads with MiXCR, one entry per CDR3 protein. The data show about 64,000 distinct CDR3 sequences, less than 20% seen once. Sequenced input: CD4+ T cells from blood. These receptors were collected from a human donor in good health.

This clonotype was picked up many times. CDR3 sequence (DNA): TGTGCCAGCAGTTCGTGGGACAGGGACCTACATGGCTACACCTTC. Protein sequence: CASSSWDRDLHGYTF. V is TRBV12-3 or TRBV12-4 and J is TRBJ1-2; 9 nucleotides match TRBD1. The length of the CDR3 is 15 residues. With V trimmed by 4 bases and J by 6 bases, 9 bases remained unmatched.

In nucleotides, the CDR3 is TGTGCCACCAGGGTCGGGGCAGAAGCTTTCTTT. Its protein product is CATRVGAEAFF. This rearrangement joins TRBV24-1 to TRBJ1-1; D is possibly TRBD1 (5 bases). Germline loops: CDR1 KGHDR, CDR2 SFDVKD. The CDR3 totals 11 residues. Trimming took off 7 bases at V and 8 bases at J, with 10 bases between the two ends.

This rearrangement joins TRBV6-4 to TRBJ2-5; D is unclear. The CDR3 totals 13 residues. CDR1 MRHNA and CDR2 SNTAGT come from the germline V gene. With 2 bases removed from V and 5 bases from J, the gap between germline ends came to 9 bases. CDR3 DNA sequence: TGTGCCAGCAGTGACACCCCCGGGGAGACCCAGTACTTC. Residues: CASSDTPGETQYF.

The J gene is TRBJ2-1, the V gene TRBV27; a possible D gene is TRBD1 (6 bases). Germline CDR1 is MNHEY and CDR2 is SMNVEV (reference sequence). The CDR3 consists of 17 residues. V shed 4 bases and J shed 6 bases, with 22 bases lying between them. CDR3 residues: CASSSLSSGTWGNEQFF. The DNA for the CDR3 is TGTGCCAGCAGTTCGCTCAGTTCCGGGACATGGGGCAATGAGCAGTTCTTC.

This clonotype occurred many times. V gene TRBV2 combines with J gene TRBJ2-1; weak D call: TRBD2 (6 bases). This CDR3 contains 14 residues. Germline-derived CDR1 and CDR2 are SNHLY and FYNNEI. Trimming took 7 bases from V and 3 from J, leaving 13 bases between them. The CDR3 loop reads CASKSGWDYNEQFF. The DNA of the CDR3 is TGTGCCAGCAAAAGCGGGTGGGACTACAATGAGCAGTTCTTC.

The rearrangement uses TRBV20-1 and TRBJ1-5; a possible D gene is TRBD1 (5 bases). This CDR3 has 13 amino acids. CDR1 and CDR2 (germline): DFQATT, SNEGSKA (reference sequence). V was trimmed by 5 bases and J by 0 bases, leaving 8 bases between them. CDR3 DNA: TGCAGTGCTCAGGGTCATAGCAATCAGCCCCAGCATTTT. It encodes CSAQGHSNQPQHF.

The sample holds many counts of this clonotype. For the CDR3, the DNA is TGTGCCAGCAGTACAGGCTCTGGGGCCAACGTCCTGACTTTC. This sequence encodes CASSTGSGANVLTF. This rearrangement joins TRBV11-2 to TRBJ2-6; D possibly corresponds to TRBD1 (5 bases). CDR3 size: 14 residues. Looked up from germline, CDR1 is SGHAT and CDR2 is FQNNGV. V was cut by 6 bases and J by 0 bases, with 6 bases left in between.

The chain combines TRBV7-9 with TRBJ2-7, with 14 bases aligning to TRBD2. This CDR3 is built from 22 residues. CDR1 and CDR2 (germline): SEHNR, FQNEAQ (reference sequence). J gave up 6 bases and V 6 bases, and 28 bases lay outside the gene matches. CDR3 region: CASSYFAGTSGSYSGYPSEQYF. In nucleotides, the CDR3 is TGTGCCAGCAGTTACTTTGCCGGGACTAGCGGGAGTTATTCGGGGTACCCCTCCGAGCAGTACTTC.

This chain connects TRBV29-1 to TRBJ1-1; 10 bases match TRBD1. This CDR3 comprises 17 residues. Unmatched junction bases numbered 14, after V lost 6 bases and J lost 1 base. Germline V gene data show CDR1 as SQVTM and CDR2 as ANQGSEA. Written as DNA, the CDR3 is TGCAGCGTGGGGGGGACAGGGGACTTTCAGCGGAACACTGAAGCTTTCTTT. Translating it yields CSVGGTGDFQRNTEAFF.

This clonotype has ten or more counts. For the CDR3, the DNA is TGTGCCAGCAGTGAAGCCCCCGCGTGGGGGCAGACTGAAGCTTTCTTT. As protein: CASSEAPAWGQTEAFF. The chain joins TRBV6-1 to TRBJ1-1, with a possible D match to TRBD1 (6 bases). Per the germline V gene, CDR1 is MNHNS and CDR2 is SASEGT. With 0 bases removed from V and 5 bases from J, the gap between germline ends came to 16 bases. This CDR3 has 16 residues.

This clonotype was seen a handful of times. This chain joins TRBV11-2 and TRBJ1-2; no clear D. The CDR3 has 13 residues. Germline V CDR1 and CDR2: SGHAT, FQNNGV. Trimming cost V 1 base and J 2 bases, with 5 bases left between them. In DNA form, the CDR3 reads TGTGCCAGCAGCTTAGGAGAAAACTATGGCTACACCTTC. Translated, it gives CASSLGENYGYTF.

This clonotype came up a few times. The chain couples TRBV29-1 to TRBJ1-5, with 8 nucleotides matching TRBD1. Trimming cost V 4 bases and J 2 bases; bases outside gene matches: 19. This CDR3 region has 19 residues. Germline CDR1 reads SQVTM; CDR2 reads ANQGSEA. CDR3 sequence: CSVGPLQDRVPCGNQPQHF. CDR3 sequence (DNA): TGCAGCGTTGGACCTTTACAGGACAGGGTTCCTTGTGGCAATCAGCCCCAGCATTTT.

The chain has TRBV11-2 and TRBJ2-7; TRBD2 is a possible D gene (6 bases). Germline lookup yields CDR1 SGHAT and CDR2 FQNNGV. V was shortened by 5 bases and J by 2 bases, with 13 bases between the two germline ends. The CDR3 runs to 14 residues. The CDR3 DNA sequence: TGTGCCAGCAGCCCGGGACTCACCACCTACGAGCAGTACTTC. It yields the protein CASSPGLTTYEQYF.

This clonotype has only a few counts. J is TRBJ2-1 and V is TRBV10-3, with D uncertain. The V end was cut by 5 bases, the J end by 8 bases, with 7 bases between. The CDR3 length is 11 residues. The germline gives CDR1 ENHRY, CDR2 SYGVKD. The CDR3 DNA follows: TGTGCCATCAGTAGGAGCGATGAGCAGTTCTTC. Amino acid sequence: CAISRSDEQFF.

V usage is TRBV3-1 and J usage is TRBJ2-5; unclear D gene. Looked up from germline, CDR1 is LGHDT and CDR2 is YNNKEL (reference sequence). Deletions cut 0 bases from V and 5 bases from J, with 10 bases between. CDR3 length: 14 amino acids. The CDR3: CASSQELRSETQYF. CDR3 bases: TGTGCCAGCAGCCAAGAACTTAGATCTGAGACCCAGTACTTC.

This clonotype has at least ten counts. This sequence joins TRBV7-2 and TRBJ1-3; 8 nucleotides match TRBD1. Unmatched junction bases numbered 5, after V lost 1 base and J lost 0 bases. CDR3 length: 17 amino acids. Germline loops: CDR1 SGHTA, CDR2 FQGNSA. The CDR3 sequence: CASSLVGTGYSGNTIYF. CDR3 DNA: TGTGCCAGCAGCTTAGTCGGGACAGGCTACTCTGGAAACACCATATATTTT.

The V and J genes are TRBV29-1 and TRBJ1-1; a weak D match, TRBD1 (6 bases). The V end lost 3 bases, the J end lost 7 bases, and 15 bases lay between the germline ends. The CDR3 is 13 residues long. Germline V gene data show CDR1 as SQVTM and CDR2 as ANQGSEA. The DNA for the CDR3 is TGCAGCGTTGATCAGGGGAAGTGGGATGAAGCTTTCTTT. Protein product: CSVDQGKWDEAFF.

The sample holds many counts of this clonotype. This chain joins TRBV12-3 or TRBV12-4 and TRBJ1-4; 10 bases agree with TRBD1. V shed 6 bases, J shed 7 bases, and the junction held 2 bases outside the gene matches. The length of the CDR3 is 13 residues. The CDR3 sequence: CASSRTGGEKLFF. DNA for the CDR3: TGTGCCAGCAGCCGGACAGGGGGTGAAAAACTGTTTTTT.

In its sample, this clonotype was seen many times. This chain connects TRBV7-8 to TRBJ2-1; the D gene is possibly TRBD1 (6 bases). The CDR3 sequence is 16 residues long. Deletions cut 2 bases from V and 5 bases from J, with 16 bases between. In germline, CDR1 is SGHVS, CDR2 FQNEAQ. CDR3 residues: CASSLLWTDNHNEQFF. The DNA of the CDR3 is TGTGCCAGCAGCTTATTGTGGACAGATAATCACAATGAGCAGTTCTTC.